A selection of T cell receptor beta chains follows, all from one sample in a study of hypomethylating agent response in myelodysplastic syndrome. Measured with immunoSEQ multiplex PCR; TCRdb has only the in-frame clones, and not every one. The table has about 1,600 clones, approximately 83% seen once. The specimen comprised bone marrow, sampled before or after starting hypomethylating agent treatment for myelodysplastic syndrome (not recorded which). The receptors stem from a human donor with myelodysplastic syndrome. The CDR3 runs from the conserved cysteine through the conserved F or W. Fields, in order: D gene, V gene, J gene, clone size, CDR3 DNA, CDR3 protein. A D gene is named only where the DNA matches it firmly. Not every row has a clone size; where given, it reads once, few, many or a size class.

TRBD2	TRBV28	TRBJ2-3	.	TGTGCCAGCAGTACCGCTATGACTAGCGGGAGCACAGATACGCAGTATTTT	CASSTAMTSGSTDTQYF
.	TRBV9	TRBJ2-3	.	TGTGCCAGCAGCGAACGTTCGAGGGGGGTAAAAGGAGATACGCAGTATTTT	CASSERSRGVKGDTQYF
.	TRBV4-3	TRBJ2-3	.	TGCGCCAGCAGCCAAGGCCATTCAGATACGCAGTATTTT	CASSQGHSDTQYF
TRBD1	TRBV5-5	TRBJ1-3	.	TGTGCCAGCAGCAGTGACAGGGCCGGAAACACCATATATTTT	CASSSDRAGNTIYF
.	TRBV27	TRBJ1-5	few	TGTGCCAGCAGTTTAAAGCCCGGGACAACTCAACAGCCCCAGCATTTT	CASSLKPGTTQQPQHF
.	TRBV1	TRBJ2-3	.	TGCACCAGCAGCCAAGAGTTCGGGGTCACAGATACGCAGTATTTT	CTSSQEFGVTDTQYF
.	TRBV28	TRBJ2-7	.	TGTGCCAGCAGTCATTACACCACCGAGCAGTACTTC	CASSHYTTEQYF
.	TRBV4-1	TRBJ1-2	few	TGCGCCAGCAGCCAAGAGGCGGGACACCCCTATGGCTACACCTTC	CASSQEAGHPYGYTF
TRBD1	TRBV6-6	TRBJ1-2	once	TGTGCCACCCTAGGGTCGGGGGACAGTCGGGCTGGCTACACCTTC	CATLGSGDSRAGYTF
.	TRBV23-1	TRBJ1-3	.	TGCGCCAGCAGGGGGATGACAGAATACTCTGGAAACACCATATATTTT	CASRGMTEYSGNTIYF
.	TRBV20-1	TRBJ1-1	.	TGCAGTGCTAGAGGGGACACTGAAGCTTTCTTT	CSARGDTEAFF
TRBD1	TRBV5-1	TRBJ2-7	.	TGCGCCAGCAGCCCTGGGACAGGGACCCTCTACGAGCAGTACTTC	CASSPGTGTLYEQYF
.	TRBV7-2	TRBJ1-1	.	TGTGCCAGCAGCTTAGAACGGAGCACTGAAGCTTTCTTT	CASSLERSTEAFF
TRBD1	TRBV18	TRBJ2-7	.	TGTGCCAGCTCCCCTAACAGGGGCGAGCAGTACTTC	CASSPNRGEQYF
.	TRBV7-9	TRBJ1-2	.	TGTGCCAGCAGCTTAGTTGAACAGACCTACACCTTC	CASSLVEQTYTF
.	TRBV12-5	TRBJ2-4	.	TGTGCTAGTGGTTTGGTATGGACGGGGGCGGGTAACATTCAGTACTTC	CASGLVWTGAGNIQYF